The 8 T cell receptor beta chains given below trace back to one sample, sequenced in a study of T cells expressing NK-cell markers (TCRdb year 2020). Library preparation was by 5' RACE. This sample was sequenced with an Illumina HiSeq 2000. TCRdb reprocessed the reads, reporting each CDR3 protein sequence once and no DNA. The sample's own table lists more than 250,000 distinct CDR3 sequences. 0.3% to 0.45% of the sample rests with the top ten. Sequencing used blood T cells: a sorted CD56 or NKG2C T cell subset, CD4+ or CD8+ T cells, or bulk PBMC T cells (not recorded which). The source of these receptors is a man aged 18 to 30 in good health. Donor details come from another sample of the same person, matched by shared clones.

The chain uses TRBV6-1 and TRBJ2-7; the TRBD2 assignment by TCRdb is unverifiable without DNA. Germline V gives CDR1 MNHNS, CDR2 SASEGT. The length of the CDR3 is 15 residues. This CDR3 reads CASSALGLAGGEQYF.

The chain is built from TRBV5-1 and TRBJ2-1; TCRdb's D call of TRBD2 is untestable without DNA. Per the germline V gene, CDR1 is SGHRS and CDR2 is YFSETQ. The CDR3 extends over 15 amino acids. CDR3 residues: CASSLSILGGSIWFF.

The V and J genes are TRBV5-1 and TRBJ2-3. The V gene's germline CDR1 is SGHRS and CDR2 YFSETQ. The CDR3 is made up of 14 amino acids. CDR3 loop: CASSRPELTDTQYF.

The CDR3 here is CASSLLVGLAGGPGRNEQFF. This chain uses TRBV11-1 with TRBJ2-1; there is no DNA to check the TCRdb D call of TRBD2. This CDR3 region has 20 residues. Germline V lookup: CDR1 SGHAT, CDR2 FQDESV (reference sequence).

This chain links TRBV6-1 with TRBJ2-5; TCRdb lists TRBD2, though no DNA is available to test this call. This CDR3 spans 16 amino acids. The V gene's germline CDR1 is MNHNS and CDR2 SASEGT. CDR3 region: CATKDTQREVQETQYF.

The chain carries TRBV6-2 or TRBV6-3 and TRBJ2-7; TCRdb indicates TRBD1, and absent DNA this call remains unverified. The CDR3 consists of 17 residues. CDR1 is MNHEY, CDR2 SVGEGT, per germline. CDR3 region: CASSDTQGTGGGNEQYF.

The rearrangement links TRBV7-9 to TRBJ2-4; the D call of TRBD1 rests on TCRdb alone, since no DNA is present to check it. Germline loops: CDR1 SEHNR, CDR2 FQNEAQ (reference sequence). The CDR3 is 18 residues long. CDR3: CASSPNPGTSLAKNIQYF.

The chain combines TRBV29-1 with TRBJ1-4. Per germline, CDR1 SQVTM and CDR2 ANQGSEA. This CDR3 is built from 11 residues. CDR3 amino acids: CSTRWGEKLFF. Looking up the rest from reference TRBV29-1 and TRBJ1-4 gives the full variable domain: SAVISQKPSRDICQRGTSLTIQCQVDSQVTMMFWYRQQPGQSLTLIATANQGSEATYESGFVIDKFPISRPNLTFSTLTVSNMSPEDSSIYLCSTRWGEKLFFGSGTQLSVL.